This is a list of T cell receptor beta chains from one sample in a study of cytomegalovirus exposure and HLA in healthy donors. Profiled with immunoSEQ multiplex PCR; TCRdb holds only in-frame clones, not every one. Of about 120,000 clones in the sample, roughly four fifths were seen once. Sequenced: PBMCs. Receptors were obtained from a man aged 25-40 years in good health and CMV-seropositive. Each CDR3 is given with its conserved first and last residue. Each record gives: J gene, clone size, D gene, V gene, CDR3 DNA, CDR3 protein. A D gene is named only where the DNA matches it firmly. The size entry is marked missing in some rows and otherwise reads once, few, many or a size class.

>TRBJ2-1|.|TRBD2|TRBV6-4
TGTGCCAGCAGTCTATATCCCCTGGGTAGCGGGATAGGTGAGCAGTTCTTC
CASSLYPLGSGIGEQFF
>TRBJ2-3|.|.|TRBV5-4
TGTGCCAGCAGCTATTGGGGCGCCCCTTGGACAGATACGCAGTATTTT
CASSYWGAPWTDTQYF
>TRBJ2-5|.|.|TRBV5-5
TGTGCCAGCAGCTTGTTAGGGGCGCAAGAGACCCAGTACTTC
CASSLLGAQETQYF
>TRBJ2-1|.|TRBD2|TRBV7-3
TGTGCCAGCAGCCCCTCGCGCGGGACTAGCGGCAATGAGCAGTTCTTC
CASSPSRGTSGNEQFF
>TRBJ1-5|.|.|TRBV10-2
TGCGCCAGCAGCCCAGGGGCCCATAGCAATCAGCCCCAGCATTTT
CASSPGAHSNQPQHF
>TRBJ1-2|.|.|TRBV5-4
TGTGCCAGCAGCTTGGGGCGGCCTGGTGGCTACACCTTC
CASSLGRPGGYTF
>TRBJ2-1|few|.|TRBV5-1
TGCGCCAGCAGGTTGGTACTAGACCCTTACAATGAGCAGTTCTTC
CASRLVLDPYNEQFF
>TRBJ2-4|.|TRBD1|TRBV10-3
TGTGCCATCGGGCGACAGGGGGGGACTTCAAACATTCAGTACTTC
CAIGRQGGTSNIQYF
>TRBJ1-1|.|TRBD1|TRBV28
TGTGCCAGCAGCGTTGCAACCGACAGGGTTGGGACTGAAGCTTTCTTT
CASSVATDRVGTEAFF
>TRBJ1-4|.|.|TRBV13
TGTGCCAGCAGCTTCGGAGCAACTAATGAAAAACTGTTTTTT
CASSFGATNEKLFF
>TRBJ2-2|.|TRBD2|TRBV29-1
TGCAGCGTTGCGGGACTAGCGTTTGACACCGGGGAGCTGTTTTTT
CSVAGLAFDTGELFF
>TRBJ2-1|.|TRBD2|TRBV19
TGTGCCAGTAGTATCAGTGGGGCCCGGACTAGCGGGGGGGCGGGCAATGAGCAGTTCTTC
CASSISGARTSGGAGNEQFF
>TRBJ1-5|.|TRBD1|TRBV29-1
TGCAGCGTAGGGACAGGGCGGCATCAGCCCCAGCATTTT
CSVGTGRHQPQHF
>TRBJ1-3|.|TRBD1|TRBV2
TGTGCCAGCAGACTTCGACAGGGAGGAAACACCATATATTTT
CASRLRQGGNTIYF
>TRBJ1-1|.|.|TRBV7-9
TGTGCCAGCAGCTTAGTCGGACAGAGAAACACTGAAGCTTTCTTT
CASSLVGQRNTEAFF
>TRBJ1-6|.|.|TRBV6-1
TGTGCCAGCAGTGGGGGGGTTTCACCCCTCCACTTT
CASSGGVSPLHF
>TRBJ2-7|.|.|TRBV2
TGTGCCAGCAGGGAACACTTCTACGAGCAGTACTTC
CASREHFYEQYF
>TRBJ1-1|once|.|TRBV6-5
TGTGCCAGCAGTTATATGTACGGGAACACTGAAGCTTTCTTT
CASSYMYGNTEAFF
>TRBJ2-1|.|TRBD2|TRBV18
TGTGCCAGCTCACGCGGGACTAGCGGGAGAGGTGAGCAGTTCTTC
CASSRGTSGRGEQFF
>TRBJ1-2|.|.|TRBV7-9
TGTGCCAGCAAACCAGGGCCGCAAGGCTACACCTTC
CASKPGPQGYTF
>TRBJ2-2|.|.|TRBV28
TGTGCCAGCAGTTTCAGGGCCACCGGGGAGCTGTTTTTT
CASSFRATGELFF
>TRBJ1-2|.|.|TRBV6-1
TGTGCCAGCAGGGAGAGACTTGTTGGCCATGGCTACACCTTC
CASRERLVGHGYTF
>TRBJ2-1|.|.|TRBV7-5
TGTGTCAGAAGCACCTATAGCGGGAGGGCAAGCAATGAGCAGTTCTTC
CVRSTYSGRASNEQFF
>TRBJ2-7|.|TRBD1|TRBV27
TGTGCCAGCAGTTTCGGACAGGGCTACGAGCAGTACTTC
CASSFGQGYEQYF
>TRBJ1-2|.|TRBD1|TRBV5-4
TGTGCCAGCAGCTTGGGAGCCCTGACAGGGATCGGCTACACCTTC
CASSLGALTGIGYTF